This TCR beta chain was obtained from a study of radiation and T cells in renal cell carcinoma. Study-level points and caveats: Without pretreatment biopsies, baseline tumor clonotype presence was undetermined.

Concerning this clone itself: Antigen specificity is unknown.

Stated time point: blood 4 weeks post-SBRT, at nephrectomy. Treatment of the sample: 15 Gy SBRT to primary tumor, nephrectomy 4 weeks later. The patient's renal cell carcinoma had clear cell pathology. The protocol was immunoSEQ multiplex PCR, while the TCRdb copy is restricted to in-frame clones and leaves out a portion. The table records approximately 150,000 clones, 75% to 90% of them present only once. The CDR3 has 14 amino acids. Germline CDR1 and CDR2: SGHNT and YENEEA. V lost 3 bases, J lost 0 bases, and 9 bases lay in between. The source is a woman aged 50 to 65 with renal cell carcinoma. The starting material was blood, obtained from a patient whose treatment included radiotherapy and nephrectomy. J is TRBJ2-7 and V is TRBV11-3; no firm D call. The CDR3 loop reads CASSLGRNSYEQYF. CDR3 bases: TGTGCCAGCAGCTTGGGCAGAAACTCCTACGAGCAGTACTTC. The full variable domain, its missing parts supplied by reference TRBV11-3 and TRBJ2-7, is EAGVVQSPRYKIIEKKQPVAFWCNPISGHNTLYWYLQNLGQGPELLIRYENEEAVDDSQLPKDRFSAERLKGVDSTLKIQPAELGDSAVYLCASSLGRNSYEQYFGPGTRLTVT.